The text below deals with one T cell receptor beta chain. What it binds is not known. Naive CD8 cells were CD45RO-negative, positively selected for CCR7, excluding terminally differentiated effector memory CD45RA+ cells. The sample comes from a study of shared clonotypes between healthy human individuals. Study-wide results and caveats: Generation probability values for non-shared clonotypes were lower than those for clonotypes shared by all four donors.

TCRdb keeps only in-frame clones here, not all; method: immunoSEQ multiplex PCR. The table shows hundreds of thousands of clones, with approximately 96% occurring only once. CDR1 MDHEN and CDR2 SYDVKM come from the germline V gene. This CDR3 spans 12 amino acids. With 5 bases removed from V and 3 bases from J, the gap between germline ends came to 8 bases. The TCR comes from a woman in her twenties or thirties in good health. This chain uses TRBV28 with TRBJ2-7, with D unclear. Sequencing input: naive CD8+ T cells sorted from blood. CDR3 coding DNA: TGTGCCAGCAGTCCCGTCGGCTACGAGCAGTACTTC. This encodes CASSPVGYEQYF. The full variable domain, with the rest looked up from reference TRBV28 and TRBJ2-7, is DVKVTQSSRYLVKRTGEKVFLECVQDMDHENMFWYRQDPGLGLRLIYFSYDVKMKEKGDIPEGYSVSREKKERFSLILESASTNQTSMYLCASSPVGYEQYFGPGTRLTVT.